This T cell receptor (beta chain) stems from a study of chemoradiotherapy in HPV16-positive cancers. Study details: Functional T-cell assays on two HPV16-positive patients' cells defined candidate HPV-specific clones and common TCR motifs. Study outcomes and limitations: In HPV16-positive patients, HPV-responsive T-cell expansion tracked better recurrence-free survival.

Regarding this clone: Its specificity is unknown.

V was cut by 1 base and J by 5 bases, with 11 bases left in between. The CDR3 has 14 amino acids. Looked up from germline, CDR1 is MNHEY and CDR2 is SMNVEV (reference sequence). Clones were sequenced by immunoSEQ multiplex PCR, and TCRdb holds only the in-frame ones, with some missing. This table has about 190 clones, 77% appearing once. The sample was tumor tissue, taken from a patient who underwent chemoradiotherapy. This TCR was sampled from a human donor with HPV-associated anogenital cancer. The chain has TRBV27 and TRBJ2-5; D is uncertain. The CDR3 spells CASSLFSDRETQYF. CDR3 nucleotides: TGTGCCAGCAGTTTATTTAGTGATAGGGAGACCCAGTACTTC.